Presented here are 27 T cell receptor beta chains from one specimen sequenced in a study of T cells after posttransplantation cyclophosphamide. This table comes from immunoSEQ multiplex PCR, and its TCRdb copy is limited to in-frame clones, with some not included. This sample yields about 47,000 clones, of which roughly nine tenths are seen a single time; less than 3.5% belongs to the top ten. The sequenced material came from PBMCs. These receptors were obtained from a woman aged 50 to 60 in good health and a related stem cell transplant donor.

CDR3 in amino acids: CASLEGGRSQETQYF. The CDR3 DNA reads as TGTGCCAGCCTTGAGGGAGGCAGATCCCAAGAGACCCAGTACTTC. This chain joins TRBV28 and TRBJ2-5, with D perhaps matching TRBD2 (6 bases). Trimming shortened V by 8 bases and J by 1 base, and 17 bases separated the two germline ends. CDR3 size: 15 residues. The V gene's germline CDR1 is MDHEN and CDR2 SYDVKM.

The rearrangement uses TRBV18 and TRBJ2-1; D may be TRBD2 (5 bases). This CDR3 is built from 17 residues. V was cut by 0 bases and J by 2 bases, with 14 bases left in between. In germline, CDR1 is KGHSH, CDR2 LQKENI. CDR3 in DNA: TGTGCCAGCTCACCACCGGCCGCGTCCGGGGCCTACAATGAGCAGTTCTTC. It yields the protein CASSPPAASGAYNEQFF.

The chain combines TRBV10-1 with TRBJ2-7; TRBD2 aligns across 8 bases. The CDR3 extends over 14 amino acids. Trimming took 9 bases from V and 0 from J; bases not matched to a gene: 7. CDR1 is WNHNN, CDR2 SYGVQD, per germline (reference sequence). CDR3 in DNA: TGCGCCAGGGCCGTAGCGGGACCCTCCTACGAGCAGTACTTC. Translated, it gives CARAVAGPSYEQYF.

The DNA for the CDR3 is TGCGCCAGCAGGCGGGACCAAGAGACCCAGTACTTC. Its protein is CASRRDQETQYF. V gene TRBV5-1 combines with J gene TRBJ2-5, with D perhaps TRBD2 (5 bases). Germline V gene lookup returns CDR1 SGHRS and CDR2 YFSETQ. The CDR3 covers 12 residues. With 5 bases removed from V and 0 bases from J, the gap between germline ends came to 5 bases.

The CDR3 region is CASASQAEQFF. The CDR3 bases are TGTGCCAGCGCCTCTCAGGCTGAGCAGTTCTTC. This chain uses TRBV6-5 with TRBJ2-1, with D hard to call. The germline gives CDR1 MNHEY, CDR2 SVGAGI. CDR3 length: 11 amino acids. Trimming left V 8 bases short and J 9 bases short, with 11 bases between.

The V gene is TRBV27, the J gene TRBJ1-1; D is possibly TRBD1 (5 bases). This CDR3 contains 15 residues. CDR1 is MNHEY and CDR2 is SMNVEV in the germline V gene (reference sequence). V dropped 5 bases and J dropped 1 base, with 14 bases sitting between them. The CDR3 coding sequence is TGTGCCAGCAGTAGTTTTGGGCAGGGGAACACTGAAGCTTTCTTT. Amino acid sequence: CASSSFGQGNTEAFF.

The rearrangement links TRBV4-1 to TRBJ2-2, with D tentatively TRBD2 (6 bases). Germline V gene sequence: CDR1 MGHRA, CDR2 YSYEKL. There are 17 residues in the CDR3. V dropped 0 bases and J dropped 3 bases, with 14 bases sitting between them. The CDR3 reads CASSQDRASVYTGELFF. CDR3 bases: TGCGCCAGCAGCCAAGATCGGGCTAGCGTTTACACCGGGGAGCTGTTTTTT.

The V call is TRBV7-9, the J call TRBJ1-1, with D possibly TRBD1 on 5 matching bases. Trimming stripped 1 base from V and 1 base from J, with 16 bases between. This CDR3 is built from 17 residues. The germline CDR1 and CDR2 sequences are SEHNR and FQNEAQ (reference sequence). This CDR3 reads CASSLVARGDKNTEAFF. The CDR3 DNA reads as TGTGCCAGCAGCTTAGTCGCGCGGGGCGATAAGAACACTGAAGCTTTCTTT.

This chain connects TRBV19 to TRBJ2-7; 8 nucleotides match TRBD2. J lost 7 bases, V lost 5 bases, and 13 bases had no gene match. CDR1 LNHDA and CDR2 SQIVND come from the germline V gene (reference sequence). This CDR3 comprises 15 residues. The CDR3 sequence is CASSPAGLEGKEQYF. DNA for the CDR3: TGTGCCAGTAGTCCCGCGGGACTAGAGGGCAAGGAGCAGTACTTC. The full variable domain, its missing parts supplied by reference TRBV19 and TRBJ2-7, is DGGITQSPKYLFRKEGQNVTLSCEQNLNHDAMYWYRQDPGQGLRLIYYSQIVNDFQKGDIAEGYSVSREKKESFPLTVTSAQKNPTAFYLCASSPAGLEGKEQYFGPGTRLTVT.

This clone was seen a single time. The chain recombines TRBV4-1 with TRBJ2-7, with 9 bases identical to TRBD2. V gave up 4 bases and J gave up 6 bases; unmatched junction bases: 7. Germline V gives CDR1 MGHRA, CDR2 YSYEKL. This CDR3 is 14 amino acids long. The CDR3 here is CASSPNPTSGEQYF. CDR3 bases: TGCGCCAGCAGCCCGAATCCGACTAGCGGCGAGCAGTACTTC.

DNA for the CDR3: TGCGCCAGCAGTGGACCGAAACAGGGGGACTACGAGCAGTACTTC. Translation gives CASSGPKQGDYEQYF. This rearrangement joins TRBV10-1 to TRBJ2-7; TRBD1 matches 8 bases. This CDR3 has 15 amino acids. Germline V gene data show CDR1 as WNHNN and CDR2 as SYGVQD (reference sequence). With V trimmed by 4 bases and J by 3 bases, 8 bases remained unmatched.

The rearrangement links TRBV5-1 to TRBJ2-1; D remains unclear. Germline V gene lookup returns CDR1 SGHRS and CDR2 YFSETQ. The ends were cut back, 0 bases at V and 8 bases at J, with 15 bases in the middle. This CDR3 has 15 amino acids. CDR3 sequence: CASSLATTTSDEQFF. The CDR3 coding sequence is TGCGCCAGCAGCTTGGCCACTACGACGAGCGATGAGCAGTTCTTC.

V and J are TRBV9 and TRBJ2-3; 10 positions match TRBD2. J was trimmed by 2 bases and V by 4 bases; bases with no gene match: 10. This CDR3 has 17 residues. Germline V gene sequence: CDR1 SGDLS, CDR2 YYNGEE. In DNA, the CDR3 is TGTGCCAGCAGCCCCCGATCTAGCGGGAGTCCCACAGATACGCAGTATTTT. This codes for CASSPRSSGSPTDTQYF.

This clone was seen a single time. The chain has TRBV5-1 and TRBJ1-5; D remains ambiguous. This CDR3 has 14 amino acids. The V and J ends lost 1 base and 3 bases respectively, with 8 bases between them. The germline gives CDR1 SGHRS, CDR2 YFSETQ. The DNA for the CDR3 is TGCGCCAGCAGCTTGAACGCGGACAATCAGCCCCAGCATTTT. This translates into CASSLNADNQPQHF.

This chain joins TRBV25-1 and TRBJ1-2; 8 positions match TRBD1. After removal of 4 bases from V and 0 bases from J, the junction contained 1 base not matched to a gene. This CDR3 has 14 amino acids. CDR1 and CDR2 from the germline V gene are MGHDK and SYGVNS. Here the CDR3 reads CASSGQGTNYGYTF. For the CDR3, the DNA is TGTGCCAGCAGTGGACAGGGGACTAACTATGGCTACACCTTC.

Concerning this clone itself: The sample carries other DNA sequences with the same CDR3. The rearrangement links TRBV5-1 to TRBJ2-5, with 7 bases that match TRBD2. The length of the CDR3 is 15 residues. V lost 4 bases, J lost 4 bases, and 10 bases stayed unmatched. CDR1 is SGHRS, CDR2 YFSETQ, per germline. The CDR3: CASSLAGVPLETQYF. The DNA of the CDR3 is TGCGCCAGCAGCCTGGCGGGGGTACCCCTAGAGACCCAGTACTTC. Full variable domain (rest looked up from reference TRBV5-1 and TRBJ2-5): KAGVTQTPRYLIKTRGQQVTLSCSPISGHRSVSWYQQTPGQGLQFLFEYFSETQRNKGNFPGRFSGRQFSNSRSEMNVSTLELGDSALYLCASSLAGVPLETQYFGPGTRLLVL.

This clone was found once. For the CDR3, the DNA is TGTGCCAGCAGTGAAGTTCAGGGTGGCTATGGCTACACCTTC. Residues: CASSEVQGGYGYTF. The V gene is TRBV6-1, the J gene TRBJ1-2; maybe TRBD1 (5 bases). V lost 1 base, J lost 4 bases, and 10 bases lay in between. CDR1 is MNHNS and CDR2 is SASEGT in the germline V gene. This CDR3 contains 14 residues.

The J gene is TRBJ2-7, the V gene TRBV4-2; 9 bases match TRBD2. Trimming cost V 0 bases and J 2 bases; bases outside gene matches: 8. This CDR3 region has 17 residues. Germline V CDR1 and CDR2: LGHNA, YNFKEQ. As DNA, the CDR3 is TGTGCCAGCAGCCAAGATATAGCTAGCGGGGTTACCTACGAGCAGTACTTC. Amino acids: CASSQDIASGVTYEQYF.

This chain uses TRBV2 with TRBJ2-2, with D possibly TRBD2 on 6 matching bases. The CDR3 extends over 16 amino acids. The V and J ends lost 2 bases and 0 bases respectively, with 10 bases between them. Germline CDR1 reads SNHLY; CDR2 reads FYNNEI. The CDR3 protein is CASSELAQTNTGELFF. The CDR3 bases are TGTGCCAGCAGTGAACTAGCGCAGACGAACACCGGGGAGCTGTTTTTT.

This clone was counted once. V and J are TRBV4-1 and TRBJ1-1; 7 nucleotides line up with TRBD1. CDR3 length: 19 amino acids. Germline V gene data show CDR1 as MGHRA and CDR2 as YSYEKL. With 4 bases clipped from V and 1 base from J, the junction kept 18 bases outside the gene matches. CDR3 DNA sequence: TGCGCCAGCAGCCCCCAGCTTAGCCAACAAGGGGGCAAGAACACTGAAGCTTTCTTT. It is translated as CASSPQLSQQGGKNTEAFF.

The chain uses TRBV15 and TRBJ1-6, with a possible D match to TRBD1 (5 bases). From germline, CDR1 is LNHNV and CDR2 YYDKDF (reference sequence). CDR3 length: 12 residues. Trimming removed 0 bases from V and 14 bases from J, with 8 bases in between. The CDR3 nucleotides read TGTGCCACCAGCAGAGATTCAGGGACCCTCCACTTT. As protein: CATSRDSGTLHF.

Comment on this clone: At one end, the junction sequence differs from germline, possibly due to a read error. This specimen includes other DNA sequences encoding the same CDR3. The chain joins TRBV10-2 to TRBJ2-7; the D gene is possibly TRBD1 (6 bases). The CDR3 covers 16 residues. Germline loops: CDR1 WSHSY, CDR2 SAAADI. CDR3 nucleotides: TGCGCTAGCAGTGAGTCAGGCGGTGGGGGCTGGTACGAGCAGTACTTC. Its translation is CASSESGGGGWYEQYF.

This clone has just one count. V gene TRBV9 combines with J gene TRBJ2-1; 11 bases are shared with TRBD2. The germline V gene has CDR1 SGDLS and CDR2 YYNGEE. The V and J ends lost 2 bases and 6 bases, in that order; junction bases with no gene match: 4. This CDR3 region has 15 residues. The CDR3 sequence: CASSVNSGGGNEQFF. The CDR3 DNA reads TGTGCCAGCAGCGTTAATAGCGGGGGGGGCAATGAGCAGTTCTTC.

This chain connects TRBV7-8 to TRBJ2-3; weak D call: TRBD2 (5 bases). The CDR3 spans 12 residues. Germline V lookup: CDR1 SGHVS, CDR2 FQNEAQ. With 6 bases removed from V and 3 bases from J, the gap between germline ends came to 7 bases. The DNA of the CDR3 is TGTGCCAGCAGTCTAGCAACAGATACGCAGTATTTT. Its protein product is CASSLATDTQYF. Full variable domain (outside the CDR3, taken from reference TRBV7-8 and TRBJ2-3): GAGVSQSPRYKVAKRGQDVALRCDPISGHVSLFWYQQALGQGPEFLTYFQNEAQLDKSGLPSDRFFAERPEGSVSTLKIQRTQQEDSAVYLCASSLATDTQYFGPGTRLTVL.

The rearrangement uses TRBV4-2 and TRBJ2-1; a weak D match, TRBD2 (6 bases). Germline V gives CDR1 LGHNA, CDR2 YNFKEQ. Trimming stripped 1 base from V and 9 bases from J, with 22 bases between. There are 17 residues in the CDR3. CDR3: CASSQGAGSGSYGEQFF. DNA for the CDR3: TGTGCCAGCAGCCAAGGTGCCGGGAGCGGAAGCTATGGTGAGCAGTTCTTC.

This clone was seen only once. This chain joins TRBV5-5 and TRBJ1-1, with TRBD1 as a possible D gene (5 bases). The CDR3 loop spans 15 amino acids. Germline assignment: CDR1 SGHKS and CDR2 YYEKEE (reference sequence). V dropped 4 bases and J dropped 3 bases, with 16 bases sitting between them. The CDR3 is CASSMRPRGDTEAFF. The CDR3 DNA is TGTGCCAGCAGCATGAGGCCGCGGGGGGACACTGAAGCTTTCTTT.

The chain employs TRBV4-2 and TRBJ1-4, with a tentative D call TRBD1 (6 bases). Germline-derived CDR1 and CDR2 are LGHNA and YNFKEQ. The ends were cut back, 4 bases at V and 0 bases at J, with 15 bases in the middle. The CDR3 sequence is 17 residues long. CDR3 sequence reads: CASSPRADSSTNEKLFF. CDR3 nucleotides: TGTGCCAGCAGCCCCCGAGCGGACAGCTCAACTAATGAAAAACTGTTTTTT.